This TCR beta chain is from a study of neoadjuvant anti-PD-1 for oral cavity cancer (dated by TCRdb to about 2021). Notes on the research overall: Before undergoing curative-intent surgical resection, most patients got three to four biweekly nivolumab doses at 3 mg/kg. Under RECIST 1.1, patients with complete response, partial response or stable disease were classed as responders, and patients with progression were classed as non-responders. The parent correlative cohort had over ten patients and a response rate of approximately 33%. For patients who did not progress, a fourth nivolumab dose was given around day 43, followed by definitive surgical resection on days 50-56. Beyond this particular receptor, the publication reports: After neoadjuvant nivolumab, T cell clonality (Gini index) in PBMCs was significantly higher in non-responders than in responders. TCR analyses included only three patients per response group, and the authors called for larger cohorts for validation. Higher pretreatment blood Treg/Th17 ratios correlated with higher pretreatment blood TCRbeta clonality and lower post-treatment tumor TCRbeta clonality.

The CDR3 runs 13 residues from the cysteine to the phenylalanine. Only the CDR3 region is kept as DNA, spanning 39 bases read in frame from base 1. V loses 2 bases, J loses 5 bases, and the germline ends lie 7 bases apart. CDR1 WSHSY and CDR2 SAAADI are derived from the germline V gene. Comments on this clone: Its cognate antigen has yet to be identified. No much larger clone is present one base from it, and per-base qualities are unavailable.

The time point label for this specimen denotes: after neoadjuvant nivolumab, at surgical resection. Patients had been newly diagnosed with stage II-IVA oral cavity squamous cell carcinoma, and no prior systemic or radiation treatment had been given to the patients. The cohort consisted of patients with HPV-negative, locally advanced oral cavity squamous cell carcinoma. Peripheral blood mononuclear cells were analyzed directly, without maintenance or expansion in culture. Samples came from a longitudinal correlative study of a single-arm phase II trial of neoadjuvant nivolumab in oral cavity squamous cell carcinoma. Genomic DNA-based TCRbeta sequencing was performed on subject-matched pre- and post-treatment PBMCs and tumors from three responders and three non-responders. Peripheral blood mononuclear cells were collected before nivolumab treatment and again after treatment, at the time of surgery. The Maxwell RSC DNA from Cells kit was used to extract genomic DNA from PBMCs.

PBMC libraries used mostly 450 to 500 ng of input genomic DNA for deep sequencing, with six replicates per sample. The immunoSEQ hsTCRbeta kit was used to prepare TCRbeta libraries, following the manufacturer's instructions. The finished libraries were brought together in one pool at approximately 3 nM, which was then read using an Illumina NovaSeq 6000 S4 flow cell. In the original analysis: The immunoSEQ Analyzer handled quality control and preprocessing of the raw data. The analysis was limited to productive rearrangements, and each clonotype was defined by a unique CDR3 amino acid sequence. Repertoire clonality was estimated as the Gini-Simpson index, which was calculated using the R package tcR. Student's t test was used to compare Gini indices, while Pearson correlation assessed associations with tumor size change. TCRdb re-hosts the immuneACCESS table, in-frame sequences only. Its copies lack some clones; in the studies checked, an unresolved V gene accounts for under half of them, and the cause for the rest is not known. The DNA was the basis for D and trimming; V, J and clone size are from that table. This sample gives around 8,200 clones in total; approximately 65% of them show up just once. The ten largest clones capture 2.5% to 4% of the sample.

The sample in question was PBMCs, obtained after nivolumab (anti-PD-1) treatment. The sequence is built from TRBV10-2 and TRBJ1-5; a confident D gene designation cannot be given. The TCR sequence derives from a person between 40 and 85 years old with oral cavity squamous cell carcinoma. DNA sequence: TGCGCCAGCAGTGAGGACACTTATCAGCCCCAGCATTTT. This codes for CASSEDTYQPQHF.